The sequence of this T cell receptor (beta chain) was determined in a study of T cells in Graves' hyperthyroidism and ophthalmopathy. Findings and limits, study-wide: Expanded thyroid clonotypes (above 0.001) were mostly also found in blood.

A word on this clonotype: No antigen is known for it. It may be a read error: a sequence one base away is much more abundant.

TCR beta CDR3 sequences were amplified from RNA transcripts. HTBI primers were employed in a first-round RT-PCR of the TCR CDR3. MiXCR, applied by TCRdb to the multiplex PCR reads, yields one record per CDR3 protein. The sample shows approximately 720,000 distinct CDR3 sequences, about 19% of them seen only once. This TCR came from a woman between 45 and 65 years old with Graves' hyperthyroidism that later progressed to Graves' ophthalmopathy. The sample was blood.

CDR3 loop: CAGSEARGTEAFF. The CDR3 DNA reads TGTGCCGGCAGTGAAGCGCGGGGAACTGAAGCTTTCTTT. The chain combines TRBV6-1 with TRBJ1-1; D call uncertain. This CDR3 comprises 13 residues. From germline, CDR1 is MNHNS and CDR2 SASEGT.